This is a list of T cell receptor beta chains from one sample in a study of shared clonotypes between healthy human individuals. TCRdb's copy holds only in-frame clones and misses some; the assay was immunoSEQ multiplex PCR. The sample lists a few million clones, approximately 90% occurring once. The material sequenced was naive CD4+ T cells sorted from blood. Receptors originate from a man between 18 and 29 years old in good health. Both conserved end residues are part of each CDR3. Fields, in order: V gene, clone size, D gene, J gene, CDR3 DNA, CDR3 protein. A D gene is named only where the DNA matches it firmly. The size entry is marked missing in some rows and otherwise reads once, few, many or a size class.

TRBV6-5,.,TRBD1,TRBJ1-6,TGTGCCAGCACTCACACAGGGGGTGATAATTCACCCCTCCACTTT,CASTHTGGDNSPLHF
TRBV7-6,.,.,TRBJ2-3,TGTGCCAGCAGCTGGGGAGGCGGGTCTAGCACAGATACGCAGTATTTT,CASSWGGGSSTDTQYF
TRBV2,.,TRBD2,TRBJ2-7,TGTGCCAGCAGTCGGGAGTCATCTAGCGGAAAGGAGTACTTC,CASSRESSSGKEYF
TRBV2,.,TRBD1,TRBJ1-3,TGTGCCAGCAGTGAGGACAGGGGGTATGGAAACACCATATATTTT,CASSEDRGYGNTIYF
TRBV28,.,.,TRBJ2-3,TGTGCCAGCAGTCGAGTGGATACGCAGTATTTT,CASSRVDTQYF
TRBV10-2,.,.,TRBJ2-3,TGCGCCAGCAGTAGAAGCCAGGGGGGCATTGCAGATACGCAGTATTTT,CASSRSQGGIADTQYF
TRBV29-1,.,.,TRBJ1-2,TGCAGCGCTGCGGGGGATCGTGGCTACACCTTC,CSAAGDRGYTF
TRBV2,.,.,TRBJ1-1,TGTGCCAGCAGTGGAGGGTTTGCGAACACTGAAGCTTTCTTT,CASSGGFANTEAFF
TRBV4-1,.,.,TRBJ2-5,TGCGCCAGCAGCCAAGAGGGGTGGCAGGGAGGAGAGACCCAGTACTTC,CASSQEGWQGGETQYF
TRBV11-2,.,.,TRBJ2-3,TGTGCCAGCAGCTTAGGCGGGGCAGATACGCAGTATTTT,CASSLGGADTQYF
TRBV10-2,.,.,TRBJ2-2,TGCGCCAGCAGTGAGTCGACGGCCACCGGGGAGCTGTTTTTT,CASSESTATGELFF
TRBV6-1,.,.,TRBJ1-3,TGTGCCAGCACTTCTCTGGGGGTTCCTGGAAACACCATATATTTT,CASTSLGVPGNTIYF
TRBV5-4,.,TRBD1,TRBJ2-1,TGTGCCAGCAGCTCCCGGGACAGGGTCCTCCATGAGCAGTTCTTC,CASSSRDRVLHEQFF
TRBV19,.,.,TRBJ2-3,TGTGCCAGTAGTATGAGTACCATGGGGACAGATACGCAGTATTTT,CASSMSTMGTDTQYF
TRBV5-1,.,TRBD2,TRBJ2-7,TGCGCCAGCAGCTGGCGGGAGACTAGCTACGAGCAGTACTTC,CASSWRETSYEQYF
TRBV5-1,.,.,TRBJ1-2,TGCGCCAGCACCAACCAGGACGGGAACTATGGCTACACCTTC,CASTNQDGNYGYTF
TRBV18,.,TRBD1,TRBJ2-5,TGTGCCAGCTCACCACCGAGGACAGGGTTAGGGACCCAGTACTTC,CASSPPRTGLGTQYF
TRBV5-1,.,.,TRBJ2-6,TGCGCCAGCAGCTCGGACAGCCCTGGGGCCAACGTCCTGACTTTC,CASSSDSPGANVLTF
TRBV6-6,.,TRBD2,TRBJ2-1,TGTGCCAGCAGTTACCCTAGCGGGTTCAATGAGCAGTTCTTC,CASSYPSGFNEQFF
TRBV10-3,.,.,TRBJ1-3,TGTGCCATCAGTGAGTGGGAACAGGGAACAAGGGGAAACACCATATATTTT,CAISEWEQGTRGNTIYF
TRBV10-3,.,.,TRBJ2-7,TGTGCCATCAGGGACCCGGCCTCCTACGAGCAGTACTTC,CAIRDPASYEQYF
TRBV9,.,TRBD1,TRBJ2-2,TGTGCCAGCAGCGCCGGGACAGGAATCACCGGGGAGCTGTTTTTT,CASSAGTGITGELFF
TRBV5-6,.,TRBD2,TRBJ2-5,TGTGCCAGCAGCTCGGGGATTGGGACTAGCGGAGGGCCGGAGACCCAGTACTTC,CASSSGIGTSGGPETQYF
TRBV5-1,.,TRBD1,TRBJ2-2,TGCGCCAGCGGCCGACAGGGACCCTCCGGGGAGCTGTTTTTT,CASGRQGPSGELFF
TRBV11-2,.,TRBD2,TRBJ2-7,TGTGCCAGCAGCTTCACCCGGACTAGAGCCTACGAGCAGTACTTC,CASSFTRTRAYEQYF
TRBV18,.,TRBD1,TRBJ1-5,TGTGCCAGCTCACCTCCGGGACAGGGGGACAATCAGCCCCAGCATTTT,CASSPPGQGDNQPQHF
TRBV9,.,.,TRBJ2-2,TGTGCCAGCAGCGTATCCCCCACCTCGAGGGGGGCTTTCACCGGGGAGCTGTTTTTT,CASSVSPTSRGAFTGELFF
TRBV6-5,.,.,TRBJ2-3,TGTGCCAGCAGTTACCGAGGTTTGGAAGATACGCAGTATTTT,CASSYRGLEDTQYF
TRBV7-6,.,.,TRBJ1-3,TGTGCCAGCAGCCAAAACGGGGTCGGAAACACCATATATTTT,CASSQNGVGNTIYF
TRBV5-1,.,.,TRBJ1-1,TGCGCCAGCAGTTCTGGCCACACTGAAGCTTTCTTT,CASSSGHTEAFF
TRBV2,once,.,TRBJ1-2,TGTGCCAGCAGTCTTGAGAGAGCTAACTATGGCTACACCTTC,CASSLERANYGYTF
TRBV18,.,TRBD1,TRBJ2-1,TGTGCCAGCTCAGAAGTACAGGGGATTTCCTACAATGAGCAGTTCTTC,CASSEVQGISYNEQFF
TRBV7-2,once,.,TRBJ2-6,TGTGCCAGCAGCTTAGCTCTGGTGGCGGGGGCCAACGTCCTGACTTTC,CASSLALVAGANVLTF
TRBV5-1,.,.,TRBJ2-5,TGCGCCAGCAGCTTGCCAGCGTCGGAGACCCAGTACTTC,CASSLPASETQYF